Following are 2 T cell receptor beta chains from one sample sequenced in a study of a mutant IDH1 vaccine in newly diagnosed glioma. Their antigens are not known. As to time point: week 5, during vaccination. Doses comprised 300 ug of mutant IDH1 20-mer peptide each, plus topical imiquimod. Sequencing was performed with immunoSEQ multiplex PCR; in TCRdb, only in-frame clones are kept and a portion is missing. The sample lists under 45,000 clones, around 81% occurring once. Sample: PBMCs, taken from a glioma patient whose treatment included an IDH1 peptide vaccine. The receptors stem from a man aged 45-60 years with glioma.

This clone was found a few times. This rearrangement joins TRBV28 to TRBJ2-1; 7 nucleotides align to TRBD1. The CDR3 runs to 15 residues. Germline CDR1 and CDR2: MDHEN and SYDVKM. The junction had 9 bases not matched to a gene; V was cut back by 5 bases and J by 5 bases. CDR3 amino acids: CASSPGQQLHNEQFF. The CDR3, as DNA: TGTGCCAGCAGTCCGGGACAGCAATTACACAATGAGCAGTTCTTC.

The CDR3: CATNNQINQPQHF. The CDR3 bases are TGTGCCACCAACAATCAGATCAATCAGCCCCAGCATTTT. The V and J genes are TRBV6-1 and TRBJ1-5; D call uncertain. The CDR3 has 13 residues. The ends were cut back, 10 bases at V and 3 bases at J, with 13 bases in the middle. Germline V gene sequence: CDR1 MNHNS, CDR2 SASEGT.